The 5 T cell receptor beta chains below come from one sample, sequenced in a study of blood T cell repertoires in COVID-19. Measured with immunoSEQ multiplex PCR; TCRdb has only the in-frame clones, and not every one. The sample holds tens of thousands of clones, 85% to 90% seen once. Source material: peripheral blood. These receptors all come from a human donor in a cohort sampled during active COVID-19.

The V and J genes are TRBV4-2 and TRBJ1-3; D gene ambiguous. The CDR3 is 17 amino acids. V lost 2 bases and J 0 bases, leaving 14 bases between the germline ends. Germline V lookup: CDR1 LGHNA, CDR2 YNFKEQ. The CDR3 DNA follows: TGTGCCAGCAGCCAAACGGGTGCCAGCGTCTCTGGAAACACCATATATTTT. This codes for CASSQTGASVSGNTIYF.

The chain combines TRBV7-6 with TRBJ2-3; 11 nucleotides align to TRBD2. Trimming at V came to 5 bases and at J to 0 bases, leaving 10 bases not matched to a gene. The germline V gene has CDR1 SGHVS and CDR2 FNYEAQ. This CDR3 region has 18 residues. The DNA for the CDR3 is TGTGCCAGCAGCCTCGCGGGACTAGCGGCGTACAGCACAGATACGCAGTATTTT. As protein: CASSLAGLAAYSTDTQYF.

This chain connects TRBV9 to TRBJ2-7; 7 positions agree with TRBD2. The V and J ends lost 0 bases and 2 bases, in that order; junction bases with no gene match: 14. In germline, CDR1 is SGDLS, CDR2 YYNGEE. This CDR3 has 18 amino acids. Written as DNA, the CDR3 is TGTGCCAGCAGCGTAGCTACGGAGGTCGGGAGGCCCCCCTACGAGCAGTACTTC. It translates to CASSVATEVGRPPYEQYF.

In its sample, this clone was seen once. V gene TRBV3-1 (or the pseudogene TRBV3-2) combines with J gene TRBJ2-1; 13 bases map to TRBD2. This CDR3 contains 18 residues. V was clipped by 1 base and J by 2 bases; unmatched bases: 5. Germline loops: CDR1 LGHDT, CDR2 YNNKEL (reference sequence). CDR3 DNA: TGTGCCAGCAGCCAAGTCCGGACTAGCGGGGGCCCCTACAATGAGCAGTTCTTC. Its translation is CASSQVRTSGGPYNEQFF.

CDR3 region: CASKRVATGTDTQYF. The CDR3 DNA reads TGTGCCAGCAAGCGGGTAGCGACGGGCACAGATACGCAGTATTTT. This chain joins TRBV2 and TRBJ2-3, with D possibly matching TRBD2 (6 bases). The germline gives CDR1 SNHLY, CDR2 FYNNEI. Trimming pared 7 bases from V and 1 base from J, leaving 15 bases between. This CDR3 spans 15 amino acids.